This passage covers 4 T cell receptor beta chains from one sample sequenced in a study of persistence of HIV-infected CD4 T cells. No antigens are known for them. Cells were stimulated with CMV-infected fibroblast lysates at roughly 10 ug/mL. CD40L/CD69 double-negative CD45RO-high memory CD4+ T cells were collected. Sequencing used immunoSEQ version 4 in survey mode. Using immunoSEQ multiplex PCR, the repertoire was profiled, and TCRdb retains in-frame clones only, with some absent. Among roughly 34,000 clones listed, 82% were seen once. The sample here was CD4+ T cells sorted from PBMCs after roughly 18-hour stimulation, taken from a patient who received antiretroviral therapy. The receptors here all came from an adult man with HIV who was CMV-seropositive.

The chain is built from TRBV19 and TRBJ2-5; D tentatively reads TRBD1 or TRBD2 (5 bases each). V was clipped by 0 bases and J by 2 bases, with 10 bases between them. The CDR3 contains 15 residues. Germline CDR1 LNHDA, CDR2 SQIVND (reference sequence). This chain's CDR3 is CASSIDTGQQETQYF. The CDR3 DNA follows: TGTGCCAGTAGTATAGATACGGGGCAGCAAGAGACCCAGTACTTC. Full variable domain (rest looked up from reference TRBV19 and TRBJ2-5): DGGITQSPKYLFRKEGQNVTLSCEQNLNHDAMYWYRQDPGQGLRLIYYSQIVNDFQKGDIAEGYSVSREKKESFPLTVTSAQKNPTAFYLCASSIDTGQQETQYFGPGTRLLVL.

This chain joins TRBV7-9 and TRBJ1-4, with D uncertain. CDR1 is SEHNR, CDR2 FQNEAQ, per germline (reference sequence). V lost 1 base and J 0 bases, leaving 3 bases between the germline ends. CDR3 length equals 14 residues. CDR3 coding DNA: TGTGCCAGCAGCTTAGGCGCAACTAATGAAAAACTGTTTTTT. Its protein product is CASSLGATNEKLFF.

V gene TRBV5-1 combines with J gene TRBJ2-7; TRBD1 matches 9 bases. This CDR3 region has 16 residues. V lost 0 bases, J lost 5 bases, and 9 bases stayed unmatched. Per germline, CDR1 SGHRS and CDR2 YFSETQ. The DNA for the CDR3 is TGCGCCAGCAGCTTGGCAACCGGGACAGGGCTACACGAGCAGTACTTC. Encoded protein: CASSLATGTGLHEQYF.

The CDR3 DNA sequence: TGTGCCACCAGCAGAGATGGGGGAAGTGAAAAACTGTTTTTT. Its translation: CATSRDGGSEKLFF. The genes are TRBV15 and TRBJ1-4; TRBD1 might be the D (5 bases). The CDR3 contains 14 residues. From germline, CDR1 is LNHNV and CDR2 YYDKDF (reference sequence). Trimming stripped 0 bases from V and 7 bases from J, with 9 bases between.